Sequencing of this TCR beta chain was carried out in a study of cytomegalovirus exposure and HLA in healthy donors (dated by TCRdb to about 2017). For context, the study as a whole: An earlier analysis of several hundred of the donors reported 250 to 300 Gb of sequence data and 117 million unique TCR beta sequences obtained from around 190 million T cells. About 280 gigabases of sequencing data and approximately 85 million unique TCR sequences were included in an early release covering roughly 600 HLA-typed donors. The genetic ancestry cluster associated with self-reported Caucasian donors included 65% to 90% of the 300 to 450 genotyped donors. The aim of the study was to test whether cataloging public T cell receptors could identify signatures of past pathogen exposure. Using immunosequencing, the study profiled T cell repertoires from 500 to 800 subjects and related those repertoires to cytomegalovirus serostatus. Besides the first cohort of around 700 subjects, a separate validation cohort made up of over a hundred different subjects was used. To predict cytomegalovirus infection status, the study brought together high-throughput TCR immunosequencing, statistical association of individual TCRs with disease status, and machine learning. To study patterns of TCR occurrence, a later analysis re-analyzed previously published TCR beta repertoires from 700 or so donors and added high-resolution HLA genotyping. The later analysis used no new phenotypic data to find candidate immune exposures, relying instead on TCR beta sequences and their occurrence across donors. An earlier analysis of 587 of the donors applied high-throughput TCR beta sequencing to assess whether each TCR beta V gene segment acted as functional or pseudogenic. Alongside the repertoire data, information on donor age, sex, ethnicity and CMV serostatus was compiled. Genome-wide SNP genotypes for about 65% of the 666 donors were used in a later genetic analysis, which treated that subset as a discovery cohort. Every repertoire in the discovery cohort had been generated on one and the same sequencing platform. HLA typing included class I and class II loci at four-digit resolution. The number of donors typed differed by locus, with 629-630 for A, B, C, DRB1 and DQB1, approximately 500 for DQA1, 606 for DPA1, and some 440 for DPB1. Because of strong linkage in the cohort, 4 to 6 DR-DQ haplotypes were treated as single units for association and clustering. Among under 450 genotyped donors of the cohort, an average of roughly 240,000 unique TCR beta nucleotide sequences were sequenced per donor, roughly a sixth of them non-productive.

What the study reported, not specific to this receptor: In an earlier analysis of approximately 600 of the donors, most TCR beta V segments were observed in productive rearrangements about 90% or about 30% of the time, broadly matching IMGT annotations. In a later analysis, the rate of TCR association differed among HLA loci, with DRB1 alleles having the most associated TCRs and HLA-C alleles having the fewest. The presence/absence analyses assumed that sequencing depth was roughly uniform across donors, and that assumption may not be true. A group of highly shared sequence variants was considered likely to be a technical artifact of the sequencing pipeline. Some IMGT-functional V segments, including TRBV6-2 and TRBV6-3, could not be told apart with the 87-base-pair reads, so those segments were excluded. A further reported finding was that TCR beta sequences accurately predicted the HLA-A and HLA-B alleles for most subjects in the first cohort. Compared with the 666-donor mean, donors in an Asian-associated ancestry cluster had fewer N-insertions in productive TCRs, according to a later genetic analysis. In vitro tests confirmed that a few of the cytomegalovirus-associated TCR beta chains recognize cytomegalovirus antigens. An association between a missense DCLRE1C variant and V-gene and J-gene trimming of TCR beta chains was found in a later genetic analysis and replicated in an independent cohort. In both the original and validation cohorts, the classifier was reported to diagnose cytomegalovirus status with high specificity and sensitivity. The earlier analysis of some 560 of the donors excluded around 17 rarely observed V segments, including chromosome 9 orphons, because counts were too low. Because HLA typing was unavailable for some donors at each locus, only the typed subset was used in association tests. Across donors, most TCR sequences were observed very rarely, whereas some public TCRs were present in many individuals. Immune exposure information for the cohort was limited to CMV serostatus. In a later analysis, HLA-associated TCR beta chains were found to be more clonally expanded and to have lower generation probabilities than equally common non-associated chains. A later analysis found that most CMV-associated TCR beta chains appeared HLA-restricted, with HLA associations seemingly driven largely by CMV exposure. The study listed approximately 150 TCR beta chains as associated with cytomegalovirus. At a false discovery rate of 0.05, a later analysis linked 15,000 to 20,000 TCR beta sequences to specific HLA alleles. The authors suggested that the approach could potentially be generalized to other disease states and immunological phenotypes. Correlated functional status among segregating V segments might be attributable to linkage disequilibrium, but an unknown experimental factor could not be ruled out. In a later analysis, several top co-occurrence clusters were reported to appear linked to parvovirus B19, influenza, CMV and Epstein-Barr virus. When HLA alleles, especially DR and DQ, strongly co-occurred, attributing TCR associations to individual alleles was difficult. Only TCR beta chains were sequenced in this cohort, and the absence of alpha or paired-chain data limited detectable features.

In regard to this clone: The target of this receptor is not known. No much larger clonotype is one base removed from it; base qualities were not supplied.

The library came from the immunoSEQ multiplex PCR assay. For the multiplex PCR, a mixture combining 60 forward primers for TCR Vbeta segments and 13 reverse primers for TCR Jbeta segments was used. The CDR3 region of rearranged TCR beta genes was amplified from genomic DNA by a multiplex PCR assay. The amplified TCR beta libraries were sequenced on the Illumina HiSeq System as 87-base-pair reads. Per the authors' processing: A later analysis counted 75 million to 100 million unique TCR beta chains across the 700 or so repertoires, and roughly 9.9 million of these chains were shared by at least two donors. To remove PCR and sequencing errors, raw reads were error-corrected and collapsed into unique sequences using a nearest-neighbor algorithm that merged closely related sequences. Alignment of CDR3 sequences to IMGT reference sequences was used to assign V, D and J gene segments. For a sequence to be retained, a match of at least six nucleotides was required to both a V gene segment and a J gene segment. Rearrangements were called productive when the CDR3 lacked stop codons and stayed in frame with V and J; all others were non-productive. Following IMGT convention, CDR3 was defined as the stretch from the second conserved V-encoded cysteine up to the conserved J-encoded phenylalanine. In an earlier analysis of more than 550 of the donors, sequences lacking an unambiguous match to a single V gene segment were excluded. An earlier analysis of approximately 590 of the donors called V segments functional above 56.7% productive rearrangements and segregating when the between-donor standard deviation exceeded 5%. A statistical classification framework was built for diagnosing cytomegalovirus status from the catalog of TCR beta chain sequences. V and J gene assignment, in a later analysis, came from comparing TCR nucleotide sequences with IMGT/GENE-DB human TR gene sequences. In a later analysis, CDR3 sequences and most-parsimonious VDJ recombination scenarios were assigned using the TCRdist pipeline. A later analysis defined each TCR beta chain by its CDR3 amino acid sequence plus V-gene family, and excluded reads lacking a unique V-gene family. As a way to deal with suspected cross-contamination and a sequencing artifact, a later analysis dropped approximately 570 nucleotide sequences that were highly shared and had low generation probability. In a later analysis, a clonal expansion index for each public chain was calculated from normalized within-repertoire ranks of inferred template counts. A later analysis computed generation probabilities with a VDJ recombination model fitted to out-of-frame rearrangements, and checked the results against IGoR. A later analysis scored TCR-TCR, TCR-HLA and TCR-CMV co-occurrence with hypergeometric tests, applying a repertoire-size bias correction to TCR pairs. False discovery rates were estimated in a later analysis by permuting HLA or CMV assignments 20 times. In a later analysis, co-occurring TCRs were grouped using DBSCAN, with TCRdist sequence similarity added in when clustering inside HLA-allele-positive subsets. For co-occurrence clustering, repertoires with fewer than 30,000 or more than 120,000 public chains were excluded, along with 5 or 6 repertoires with anomalous nucleotide sharing. The table comes from immuneACCESS by way of TCRdb, which keeps in-frame sequences with V and J called. Part of the clones is missing from these tables; in studies checked, under half for an unresolved V gene and the rest for unknown reasons. V and J calls and clone size come straight from that table; D and trimming were deduced from the DNA. The sample table shows about 200,000 clones, and almost 80% are seen once. The biggest ten clones account for roughly 1.9% of the sample.

Measured from the cysteine to the phenylalanine, the CDR3 is 16 residues long. The CDR3 DNA has 48 bases and is translated from base 1. From a lookup of the germline V gene (reference sequence), CDR1 and CDR2 are SEHNR and FQNEAQ. Cut back by 4 bases and 5 bases, the V and J ends lie 21 bases apart. The cohort was made up of 500 to 850 healthy bone marrow donors. At the time of sampling, all cohort members were nominally healthy, though unrecorded immune exposures were likely present. The donor was CMV seronegative and was included in the group of 352 seronegative cohort members. A peripheral blood sample was collected from each donor, and TCR beta sequencing was performed on peripheral blood mononuclear cells. The Qiagen DNeasy Blood Extraction Kit was used to extract genomic DNA from the blood cell samples.

The sample was PBMCs. The V and J genes are TRBV7-9 and TRBJ2-7, with TRBD2 perhaps the D gene, on 5 matching bases. The TCR was taken from a man aged 18 to 35 in good health and CMV-seronegative. The CDR3 protein: CASSSERAPSTHEQYF. The sequenced DNA is TGTGCCAGCAGCTCAGAGAGGGCCCCGAGTACCCACGAGCAGTACTTC.